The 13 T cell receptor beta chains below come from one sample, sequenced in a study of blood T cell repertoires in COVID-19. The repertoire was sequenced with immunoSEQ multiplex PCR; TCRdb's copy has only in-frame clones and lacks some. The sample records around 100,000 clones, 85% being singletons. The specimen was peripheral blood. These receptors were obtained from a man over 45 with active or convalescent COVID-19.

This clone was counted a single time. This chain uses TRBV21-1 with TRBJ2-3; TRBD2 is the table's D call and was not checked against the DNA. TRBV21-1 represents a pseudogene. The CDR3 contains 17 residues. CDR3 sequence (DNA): TGTGCCAGCACCCCATTGGAGAGCGGGTCGTACACAGATACGCAGTATTTT. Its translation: CASTPLESGSYTDTQYF.

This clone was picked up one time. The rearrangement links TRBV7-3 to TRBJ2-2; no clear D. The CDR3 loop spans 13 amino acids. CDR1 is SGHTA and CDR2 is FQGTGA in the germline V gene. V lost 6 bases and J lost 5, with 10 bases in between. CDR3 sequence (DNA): TGTGCCAGCAGTACGGGTCGGACCGGGGAGCTGTTTTTT. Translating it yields CASSTGRTGELFF.

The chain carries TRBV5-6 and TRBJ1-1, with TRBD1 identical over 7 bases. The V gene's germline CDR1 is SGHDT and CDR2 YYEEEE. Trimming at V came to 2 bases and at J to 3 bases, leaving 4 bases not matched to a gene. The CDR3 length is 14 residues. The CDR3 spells CASSFGQGDTEAFF. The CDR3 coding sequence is TGTGCCAGCAGCTTCGGTCAGGGGGACACTGAAGCTTTCTTT.

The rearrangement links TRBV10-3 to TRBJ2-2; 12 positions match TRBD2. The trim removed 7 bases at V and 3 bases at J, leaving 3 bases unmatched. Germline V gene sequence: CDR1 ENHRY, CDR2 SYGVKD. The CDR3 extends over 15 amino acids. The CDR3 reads CAITASGGDTGELFF. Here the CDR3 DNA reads TGTGCCATCACGGCTAGCGGGGGGGACACCGGGGAGCTGTTTTTT.

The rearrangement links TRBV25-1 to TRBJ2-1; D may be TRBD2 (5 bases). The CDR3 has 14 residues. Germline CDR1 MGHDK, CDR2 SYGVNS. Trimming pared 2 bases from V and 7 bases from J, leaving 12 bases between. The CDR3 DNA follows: TGTGCCAGCAGTGAAGGGTTGGGAGCAAATGAGCAGTTCTTC. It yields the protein CASSEGLGANEQFF.

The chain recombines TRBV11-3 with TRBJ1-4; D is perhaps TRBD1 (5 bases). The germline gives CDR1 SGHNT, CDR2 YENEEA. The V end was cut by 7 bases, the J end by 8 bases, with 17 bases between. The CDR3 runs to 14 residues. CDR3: CASTQPGLGEKLFF. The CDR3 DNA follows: TGTGCCAGCACCCAACCAGGGTTAGGAGAAAAACTGTTTTTT.

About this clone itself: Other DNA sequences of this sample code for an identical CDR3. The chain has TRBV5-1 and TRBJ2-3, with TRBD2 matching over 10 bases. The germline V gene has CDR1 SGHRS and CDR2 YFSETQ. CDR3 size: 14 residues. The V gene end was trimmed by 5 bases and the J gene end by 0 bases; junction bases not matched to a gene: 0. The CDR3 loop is CASRLAGSTDTQYF. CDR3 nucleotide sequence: TGCGCCAGCAGACTAGCGGGGAGCACAGATACGCAGTATTTT.

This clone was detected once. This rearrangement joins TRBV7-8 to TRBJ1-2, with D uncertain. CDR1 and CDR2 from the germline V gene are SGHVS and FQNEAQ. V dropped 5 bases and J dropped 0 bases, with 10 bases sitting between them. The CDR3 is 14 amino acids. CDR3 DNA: TGTGCCAGCAGCCCGGCCAGGTCTAACTATGGCTACACCTTC. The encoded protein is CASSPARSNYGYTF.

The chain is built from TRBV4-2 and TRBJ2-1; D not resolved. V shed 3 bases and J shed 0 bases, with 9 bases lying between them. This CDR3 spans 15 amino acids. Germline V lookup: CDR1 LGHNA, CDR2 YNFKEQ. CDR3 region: CASSQGLSSYNEQFF. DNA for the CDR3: TGTGCCAGCAGCCAGGGCCTCAGCTCCTACAATGAGCAGTTCTTC.

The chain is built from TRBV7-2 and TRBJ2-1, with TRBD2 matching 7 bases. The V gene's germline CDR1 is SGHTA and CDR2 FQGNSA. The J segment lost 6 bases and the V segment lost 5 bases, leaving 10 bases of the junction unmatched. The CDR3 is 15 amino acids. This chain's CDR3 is CASSIGLVIFNEQFF. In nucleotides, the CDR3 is TGTGCCAGCAGCATCGGACTAGTGATATTCAATGAGCAGTTCTTC. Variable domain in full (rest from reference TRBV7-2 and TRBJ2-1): GAGVSQSPSNKVTEKGKDVELRCDPISGHTALYWYRQSLGQGLEFLIYFQGNSAPDKSGLPSDRFSAERTGGSVSTLTIQRTQQEDSAVYLCASSIGLVIFNEQFFGPGTRLTVL.

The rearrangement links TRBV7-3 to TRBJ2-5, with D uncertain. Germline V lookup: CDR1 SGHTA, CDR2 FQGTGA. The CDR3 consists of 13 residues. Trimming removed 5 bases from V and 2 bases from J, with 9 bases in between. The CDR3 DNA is TGTGCCAGCAGCCCAGGATCTCAAGAGACCCAGTACTTC. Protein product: CASSPGSQETQYF.

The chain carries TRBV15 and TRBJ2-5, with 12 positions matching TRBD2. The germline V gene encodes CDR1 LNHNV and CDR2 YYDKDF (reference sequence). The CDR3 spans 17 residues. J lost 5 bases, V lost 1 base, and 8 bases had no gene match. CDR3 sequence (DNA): TGTGCCACCAGCAGAGGGCCGGGACTAGCGGGTGAGGAGACCCAGTACTTC. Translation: CATSRGPGLAGEETQYF. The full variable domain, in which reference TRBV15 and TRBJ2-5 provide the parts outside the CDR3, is DAMVIQNPRYQVTQFGKPVTLSCSQTLNHNVMYWYQQKSSQAPKLLFHYYDKDFNNEADTPDNFQSRRPNTSFCFLDIRSPGLGDTAMYLCATSRGPGLAGEETQYFGPGTRLLVL.

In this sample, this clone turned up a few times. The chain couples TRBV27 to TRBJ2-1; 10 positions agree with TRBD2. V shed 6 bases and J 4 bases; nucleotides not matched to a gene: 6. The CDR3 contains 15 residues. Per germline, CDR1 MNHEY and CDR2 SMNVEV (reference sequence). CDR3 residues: CASSPSGRAYNEQFF. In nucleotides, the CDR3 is TGTGCCAGCAGCCCGAGCGGGAGGGCTTACAATGAGCAGTTCTTC.